This T cell receptor beta chain came from a study of T cell responses to AZD1222 COVID-19 vaccine. The CDR3 consists of 15 residues. Trimming shortened V by 0 bases and J by 3 bases, and 8 bases separated the two germline ends. Germline V lookup: CDR1 LNHNV, CDR2 YYDKDF (reference sequence). Study-level points and caveats: Spike-specific TCR breadth and depth both grew after two AZD1222 doses. Donors were chiefly white British, with a greater number of females, and clonal diversity was perhaps underestimated. Reports indicate that nearly half of spike-specific TCRs are directed at unmutated variant regions. At 160-218 and 743-854, vaccine-associated CD4 TCRs were dominant, and they spanned spike.

Profiled with immunoSEQ multiplex PCR; TCRdb holds only in-frame clones, not every one. The repertoire holds about 67,000 clones, with under 90% as singletons. Comments on this clone: Antigen: not known.

The sequence derives from an adult in good health. The genes are TRBV15 and TRBJ1-4, with D possibly TRBD1 on 5 matching bases. The material was peripheral blood, obtained on day 0 of AZD1222 vaccination. CDR3 nucleotides: TGTGCCACCAGCAGAGATGGGGCAGCTAATGAAAAACTGTTTTTT. Protein sequence: CATSRDGAANEKLFF.